This T cell receptor beta chain was obtained from a study of T cells in Graves' hyperthyroidism and ophthalmopathy. 10 ml fresh peripheral blood yielded the PBMCs. General study results and limits: Most clonotypes that expanded in the thyroid above 0.001 also showed up in blood.

CDR3 length: 14 amino acids. Trimming left V 5 bases short and J 8 bases short, with 18 bases between. It was RNA transcripts that yielded the amplified TCR beta CDR3 regions. A first-round RT-PCR of the TCR CDR3 used the HTBI primer set. From the multiplex PCR reads, TCRdb called clonotypes with MiXCR, one entry per CDR3 protein. The sample has about 500,000 distinct CDR3 sequences, approximately 16% seen once; the top ten hold 15% to 20%. For this clonotype: Its antigen is still unknown. This may come from a read error, since a much larger clone is one base off.

The sequence came from a woman in her late teens or twenties with Graves' hyperthyroidism. The chain employs TRBV12-3 or TRBV12-4 and TRBJ1-2; D might be TRBD1 (5 bases). Sample: blood. The CDR3 is CASSESVAGNGYTF. For the CDR3, the DNA is TGTGCCAGCAGTGAGTCGGTGGCAGGGAACGGCTACACCTTC.